This TCR beta chain comes out of a study of blood T cells in healthy people across ages. Combining a sample-barcoded 5' primer with a J-beta primer mix, a second PCR ran for 7 to 11 cycles. The template-switch adaptor, which had 12 random nucleotides, put a tag on each cDNA molecule. TCRdb called the 5' RACE reads again in MiXCR, with one record for every CDR3 protein. Among hundreds of thousands of distinct CDR3 sequences listed, about 27% were seen once. In addition, the sample was reused for a study of T cells of mothers and their children. Turning to that study: Slightly higher overlap, not significant, was seen in related mother-child pairs than in unrelated pairs.

The clonotype was recovered from a boy under 10 years old in good health. Sequenced input: blood.

The CDR3 nucleotides read TGTGCCAGCAGCCCCCCCGGGCGGTTACCGCCCTCCTACAATGAGCAGTTCTTC. It translates to CASSPPGRLPPSYNEQFF. The chain employs TRBV3-1 and TRBJ2-1; D remains unclear. Trimming removed 4 bases at V and 0 bases at J, with 19 bases between. Germline lookup yields CDR1 LGHDT and CDR2 YNNKEL (reference sequence). There are 18 residues in the CDR3.